These 14 T cell receptor beta chains were sequenced from one sample in a study of blood T cell repertoires in COVID-19. Clones were read by immunoSEQ multiplex PCR, and TCRdb kept only the in-frame ones, dropping some. The sample holds some 190,000 clones, about 76% seen once. The material sequenced was peripheral blood. The receptors derive from a woman aged 45-65 years with active or convalescent COVID-19.

V usage is TRBV7-2 and J usage is TRBJ1-1; D is perhaps TRBD1 (5 bases). Per the germline V gene, CDR1 is SGHTA and CDR2 is FQGNSA. The CDR3 covers 16 residues. V was clipped by 7 bases and J by 6 bases, with 24 bases between them. For the CDR3, the DNA is TGTGCCAGCAACGATCCACCGGGGGGTTTACGATCTGAAGCTTTCTTT. Translation gives CASNDPPGGLRSEAFF.

The table lists this clone with a few counts. CDR3 bases: TGCGCCAGCAGCGCAAGGGGGGGGAGGACTGAAGCTTTCTTT. Amino acid sequence: CASSARGGRTEAFF. This sequence joins TRBV4-3 and TRBJ1-1, with D perhaps TRBD1 (6 bases). V lost 5 bases to trimming and J lost 5 bases, with 15 bases between them. CDR3 size: 14 residues. Looked up from germline, CDR1 is LGHNA and CDR2 is YSLEER.

The chain recombines TRBV30 with TRBJ1-1; no reliable D call. In germline, CDR1 is GTSNPN, CDR2 SVGIG (reference sequence). This CDR3 has 13 amino acids. Trimming left V 3 bases short and J 3 bases short, with 11 bases between. The CDR3 region has the DNA TGTGCCTGGAGGCAGGCCGAATACACTGAAGCTTTCTTT. Translated: CAWRQAEYTEAFF.

The chain is built from TRBV14 and TRBJ2-1, with 7 bases lining up with TRBD1. Germline V gene data show CDR1 as SGHDN and CDR2 as FVKESK. V lost 0 bases and J lost 4; bases outside the gene matches: 9. There are 17 residues in the CDR3. CDR3: CASSQDLGRGSYNEQFF. The CDR3 DNA is TGTGCCAGCAGCCAAGATCTCGGCAGGGGGTCTTACAATGAGCAGTTCTTC.

CDR3 DNA sequence: TGTGCCAGCAGCTCTCGTAGGGTCGGGGTCTACGAGCAGTACTTC. Protein sequence: CASSSRRVGVYEQYF. The genes are TRBV5-8 and TRBJ2-7, with a weak D call TRBD2 (5 bases). The CDR3 is 15 amino acids. The V end was cut by 3 bases, the J end by 3 bases, with 16 bases between. Germline CDR1 reads SGHTS; CDR2 reads YDEGEE.

The CDR3 bases are TGCGCCAGCAGCCAAGAAGGTGTTATGGGGACAGCACCGAATCAGCCCCAGCATTTT. The encoded protein is CASSQEGVMGTAPNQPQHF. The chain uses TRBV4-1 and TRBJ1-5; 7 bases agree with TRBD1. The trim removed 0 bases at V and 4 bases at J, leaving 15 bases unmatched. The CDR3 extends over 19 amino acids. Germline V gene data show CDR1 as MGHRA and CDR2 as YSYEKL.

The rearrangement links TRBV7-2 to TRBJ2-7; TRBD2 matches at 9 bases. The CDR3 covers 15 residues. The germline V gene encodes CDR1 SGHTA and CDR2 FQGNSA. V lost 2 bases and J lost 4; bases outside the gene matches: 6. The CDR3 nucleotides are TGTGCCAGCAGCTTAAATAGCGGGGGCCGATACGAGCAGTACTTC. As protein: CASSLNSGGRYEQYF.

V usage is TRBV4-3 and J usage is TRBJ2-7; 7 bases agree with TRBD1. The length of the CDR3 is 14 residues. With 6 bases clipped from V and 2 bases from J, the junction kept 7 bases outside the gene matches. Per germline, CDR1 LGHNA and CDR2 YSLEER. Written as DNA, the CDR3 is TGCGCCAGCAGTCTGCGAAGGGGGCCCTACGAGCAGTACTTC. This encodes CASSLRRGPYEQYF.

This chain uses TRBV6-5 with TRBJ1-6, with a tentative D call TRBD1 (5 bases). V gave up 8 bases and J gave up 0 bases, with 11 bases separating them. CDR1 and CDR2 (germline): MNHEY, SVGAGI. The CDR3 extends over 15 amino acids. The CDR3: CASRGVSSYNSPLHF. CDR3 in DNA: TGTGCCAGCCGGGGGGTGAGCTCCTATAATTCACCCCTCCACTTT.

The J gene is TRBJ2-1, the V gene TRBV28, with D possibly TRBD1 on 7 matching bases. V was clipped by 3 bases and J by 2 bases, with 17 bases between them. This CDR3 spans 17 amino acids. CDR1 MDHEN and CDR2 SYDVKM come from the germline V gene. For the CDR3, the DNA is TGTGCCAGCAGTTTGACAGGGATCGGGGGACCCTACAATGAGCAGTTCTTC. Translating it yields CASSLTGIGGPYNEQFF.

V usage is TRBV19 and J usage is TRBJ1-2; the D gene is possibly TRBD1 (6 bases). This CDR3 has 15 amino acids. Germline V gene lookup returns CDR1 LNHDA and CDR2 SQIVND (reference sequence). Between the trimmed V and J ends, which lost 3 bases and 0 bases, there was a span of 11 bases. In DNA form, the CDR3 reads TGTGCCAGTAGTATGGACAGCCAGACTAACTATGGCTACACCTTC. Its protein product is CASSMDSQTNYGYTF.

The V gene is TRBV2, the J gene TRBJ1-5; 12 nucleotides agree with TRBD1. Germline trimming cut 4 bases from V and 6 bases from J; bases unmatched to any gene: 7. Germline CDR1 reads SNHLY; CDR2 reads FYNNEI. The CDR3 sequence is 16 residues long. CDR3 in amino acids: CASSAGQGAWGQPQHF. Written as DNA, the CDR3 is TGTGCCAGCAGTGCGGGACAGGGGGCGTGGGGTCAGCCCCAGCATTTT.

The V gene is TRBV3-1 (or the pseudogene TRBV3-2), the J gene TRBJ2-1, with 9 bases lining up with TRBD2. V dropped 4 bases and J dropped 3; count of bases not matched to a gene: 4. The CDR3 has 15 amino acids. Germline V CDR1 and CDR2: LGHDT, YNNKEL (reference sequence). The CDR3 here is CASSPLAGSYNEQFF. CDR3 sequence (DNA): TGTGCCAGCAGCCCGCTAGCGGGGAGCTACAATGAGCAGTTCTTC.

This clone was observed a handful of times. The chain combines TRBV18 with TRBJ1-1, with D unclear. V was cut by 0 bases and J by 3 bases, with 5 bases left in between. CDR3 length: 13 residues. In germline, CDR1 is KGHSH, CDR2 LQKENI. This CDR3 reads CASSPPGDTEAFF. The CDR3 nucleotides read TGTGCCAGCTCACCACCGGGAGACACTGAAGCTTTCTTT.